These 21 T cell receptor beta chains were all obtained from the same sample, sequenced in a study of T cell responses to AZD1222 COVID-19 vaccine. Sequencing used immunoSEQ multiplex PCR; TCRdb keeps in-frame clones, though not all of them. Of around 150,000 clones detected, roughly 94% appear once; the ten largest clones hold around 1.3%. The sample here was peripheral blood, taken on day 0 of AZD1222 vaccination. These TCRs come from an adult in good health.

The chain carries TRBV6-5 and TRBJ2-5; D possibly matches TRBD1 or TRBD2 (5 bases each). This CDR3 is 14 amino acids long. The V gene lost 8 bases and the J gene lost 0 bases, with 13 bases spanning the gap. From germline, CDR1 is MNHEY and CDR2 SVGAGI. The CDR3 here is CASGGGWYQETQYF. The CDR3 nucleotides read TGTGCCAGCGGGGGTGGGTGGTACCAAGAGACCCAGTACTTC.

The rearrangement joins TRBV7-9 to TRBJ2-6; D is unresolved. Germline V lookup: CDR1 SEHNR, CDR2 FQNEAQ (reference sequence). The V gene lost 5 bases and the J gene lost 0 bases, with 5 bases spanning the gap. The CDR3 has 14 residues. CDR3 amino acids: CASSVNSGANVLTF. The DNA of the CDR3 is TGTGCCAGCAGCGTGAACTCTGGGGCCAACGTCCTGACTTTC.

CDR3 loop: CASSLDSNSPLHF. The DNA for the CDR3 is TGTGCCAGCAGCCTCGACAGTAATTCACCCCTCCACTTT. The J gene is TRBJ1-6, the V gene TRBV7-3; D might be TRBD1 (5 bases). There are 13 residues in the CDR3. Germline V CDR1 and CDR2: SGHTA, FQGTGA. The V gene lost 5 bases and the J gene lost 6 bases, with 8 bases spanning the gap. The variable domain in full, with the rest retrieved from reference TRBV7-3 and TRBJ1-6, is GAGVSQTPSNKVTEKGKYVELRCDPISGHTALYWYRQSLGQGPEFLIYFQGTGAADDSGLPNDRFFAVRPEGSVSTLKIQRTERGDSAVYLCASSLDSNSPLHFGNGTRLTVT.

CDR3 coding DNA: TGTGCCAGCTCACCGAGGACAGACACAGATACGCAGTATTTT. This sequence encodes CASSPRTDTDTQYF. The chain couples TRBV18 to TRBJ2-3; TRBD1 might be the D (6 bases). The CDR3 has 14 amino acids. V was cut by 3 bases and J by 2 bases, with 9 bases left in between. Per the germline V gene, CDR1 is KGHSH and CDR2 is LQKENI.

V is TRBV5-5 and J is TRBJ2-3, with D perhaps being TRBD1 or TRBD2 (6 bases each). Trimming cost V 7 bases and J 3 bases, with 18 bases left between them. Germline loops: CDR1 SGHKS, CDR2 YYEKEE (reference sequence). CDR3 length equals 15 residues. The CDR3 DNA follows: TGTGCCAGCGATCGGGACGGGGGCTATACAGATACGCAGTATTTT. This encodes CASDRDGGYTDTQYF.

V and J are TRBV9 and TRBJ2-3; the D gene is possibly TRBD2 (6 bases). Between the trimmed V and J ends, which lost 0 bases and 4 bases, there was a span of 21 bases. From germline, CDR1 is SGDLS and CDR2 YYNGEE. There are 18 residues in the CDR3. As DNA, the CDR3 is TGTGCCAGCAGCGTAGGGCCGATGGGCGGGATACTCGCAGATACGCAGTATTTT. The encoded protein is CASSVGPMGGILADTQYF.

This clone was counted a few times. The chain links TRBV7-9 to TRBJ2-5; 7 bases are a match to TRBD1. Trimming cost V 5 bases and J 2 bases; bases outside gene matches: 8. CDR1 and CDR2 (germline): SEHNR, FQNEAQ (reference sequence). The CDR3 has 15 residues. The CDR3 is CASSRRGTAQETQYF. CDR3 coding DNA: TGTGCCAGCAGCCGTCGTGGGACAGCTCAAGAGACCCAGTACTTC.

The genes are TRBV19 and TRBJ2-2, with 10 bases that match TRBD1. Trimming at V came to 6 bases and at J to 4 bases, leaving 8 bases not matched to a gene. From germline, CDR1 is LNHDA and CDR2 SQIVND (reference sequence). The CDR3 sequence is 16 residues long. The chain's CDR3 is CASRKRTGGLTGELFF. CDR3 bases: TGTGCCAGTAGGAAGAGGACAGGGGGTCTCACCGGGGAGCTGTTTTTT.

V gene TRBV5-1 combines with J gene TRBJ1-1; no reliable D call. CDR1 and CDR2 from the germline V gene are SGHRS and YFSETQ. This CDR3 spans 14 amino acids. Trimming removed 0 bases from V and 4 bases from J, with 10 bases in between. CDR3 coding DNA: TGCGCCAGCAGCTTGGCCCCGGGCGGCACTGAAGCTTTCTTT. This translates into CASSLAPGGTEAFF.

The chain combines TRBV19 with TRBJ1-2; possible D gene TRBD1, 5 bases. This CDR3 contains 17 residues. The germline V and J ends were trimmed by 6 bases and 4 bases, with 24 bases remaining between them. Germline CDR1 reads LNHDA; CDR2 reads SQIVND (reference sequence). CDR3 bases: TGTGCCAGTAGCACCGGCTTCCAGGGTAGCGTTGTCTATGGCTACACCTTC. Residues: CASSTGFQGSVVYGYTF.

V is TRBV7-2 and J is TRBJ1-2, with 8 bases aligning to TRBD1. CDR3 size: 15 residues. J lost 2 bases, V lost 1 base, and 3 bases had no gene match. Germline V gene sequence: CDR1 SGHTA, CDR2 FQGNSA. CDR3: CASSLEAGGNYGYTF. In nucleotides, the CDR3 is TGTGCCAGCAGCTTAGAGGCAGGGGGCAACTATGGCTACACCTTC.

The rearrangement links TRBV3-1 (or the pseudogene TRBV3-2) to TRBJ2-1; TRBD2 agrees at 13 bases. Trimming took 0 bases from V and 7 from J; bases not matched to a gene: 6. In germline, CDR1 is LGHDT, CDR2 YNNKEL (reference sequence). The CDR3 has 17 residues. CDR3 in DNA: TGTGCCAGCAGCCAAGAAGTAGGACTAGCGGGGGTGAATGAGCAGTTCTTC. This gives the protein CASSQEVGLAGVNEQFF.

The chain links TRBV2 to TRBJ1-5; D might be TRBD1 (5 bases). CDR1 SNHLY and CDR2 FYNNEI come from the germline V gene. The CDR3 has 12 amino acids. V was pared by 6 bases and J by 7 bases, with 10 bases between. The CDR3 region has the DNA TGTGCCAGCAGCGGGGACCTCCAGCCCCAGCATTTT. Translating gives CASSGDLQPQHF.

The chain carries TRBV10-3 and TRBJ1-2; perhaps TRBD1 as D (5 bases). Trimming removed 10 bases from V and 6 bases from J, with 15 bases in between. From germline, CDR1 is ENHRY and CDR2 SYGVKD. The CDR3 contains 12 residues. CDR3 in DNA: TGTGCCACCTTTTCGACAGCTAATGGCTACACCTTC. This translates into CATFSTANGYTF.

This clone was picked up one time. The rearrangement links TRBV7-8 to TRBJ2-4; no clear D. This CDR3 is 15 amino acids long. V was pared by 5 bases and J by 2 bases, with 13 bases between. Germline CDR1 is SGHVS and CDR2 is FQNEAQ. The CDR3: CASSPSRVTKNIQYF. The CDR3 bases are TGTGCCAGCAGCCCTAGTAGGGTTACCAAAAACATTCAGTACTTC.

The chain carries TRBV18 and TRBJ1-6; 9 bases map to TRBD1. With V trimmed by 5 bases and J by 7 bases, 6 bases remained unmatched. Germline V gene lookup returns CDR1 KGHSH and CDR2 LQKENI. This CDR3 is built from 15 residues. In nucleotides, the CDR3 is TGTGCCAGCTCATTCACCGGGACAGGGAATTCACCCCTCCACTTT. Amino acid sequence: CASSFTGTGNSPLHF.

The genes are TRBV4-1 and TRBJ1-6; D not resolved. The V gene's germline CDR1 is MGHRA and CDR2 YSYEKL. The CDR3 contains 15 residues. V lost 4 bases and J lost 4, with 11 bases in between. In DNA, the CDR3 is TGCGCCAGCAGCCTCAGACGCGGTTATAATTCACCCCTCCACTTT. Translated, it gives CASSLRRGYNSPLHF.

The V and J genes are TRBV5-4 and TRBJ2-3, with 10 bases aligning to TRBD2. The CDR3 is 16 amino acids. Per germline, CDR1 SGHNT and CDR2 YYREEE (reference sequence). V gave up 1 base and J gave up 0 bases; unmatched junction bases: 2. The CDR3 region has the DNA TGTGCCAGCAGCTTGAAGCGGGGGGGCAGCACAGATACGCAGTATTTT. Its protein is CASSLKRGGSTDTQYF.

CDR3 nucleotide sequence: TGTGCCAGCAGCGAGGGGGGACAGAACCCTGGAAACACCATATATTTT. Its translation: CASSEGGQNPGNTIYF. The chain joins TRBV9 to TRBJ1-3, with TRBD1 identical over 7 bases. V gave up 3 bases and J gave up 2 bases; unmatched junction bases: 8. The CDR3 is made up of 16 amino acids. Germline-derived CDR1 and CDR2 are SGDLS and YYNGEE.

This rearrangement joins TRBV19 to TRBJ1-5, with 8 bases lining up with TRBD1. Germline V gene lookup returns CDR1 LNHDA and CDR2 SQIVND (reference sequence). This CDR3 region has 17 residues. The junction had 9 bases not matched to a gene; V was cut back by 5 bases and J by 0 bases. The CDR3 region is CASSVGQGRYSNQPQHF. In DNA form, the CDR3 reads TGTGCCAGTAGTGTCGGACAGGGAAGGTATAGCAATCAGCCCCAGCATTTT.

This clone occurred once. The rearrangement joins TRBV5-1 to TRBJ1-4, with a weak D call TRBD1 (6 bases). Germline loops: CDR1 SGHRS, CDR2 YFSETQ. This CDR3 contains 14 residues. V was trimmed by 7 bases and J by 7 bases, leaving 17 bases between them. This CDR3 is CASSSGAQVEKLFF. The DNA for the CDR3 is TGCGCCAGCTCATCGGGGGCGCAAGTTGAAAAACTGTTTTTT.